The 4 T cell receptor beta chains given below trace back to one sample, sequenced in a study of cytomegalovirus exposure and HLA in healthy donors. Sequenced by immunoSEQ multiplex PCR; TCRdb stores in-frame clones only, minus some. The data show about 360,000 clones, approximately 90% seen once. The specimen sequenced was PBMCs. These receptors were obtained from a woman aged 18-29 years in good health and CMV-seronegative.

Written as DNA, the CDR3 is TGTGCCAGCAGCTTGGCAGGGGACACCGGGGAGCTGTTTTTT. It specifies CASSLAGDTGELFF. The chain has TRBV7-9 and TRBJ2-2, with D possibly being TRBD1 (6 bases). Trimming took 3 bases from V and 3 from J, leaving 8 bases between them. The CDR3 runs 14 residues. Germline assignment: CDR1 SEHNR and CDR2 FQNEAQ (reference sequence).

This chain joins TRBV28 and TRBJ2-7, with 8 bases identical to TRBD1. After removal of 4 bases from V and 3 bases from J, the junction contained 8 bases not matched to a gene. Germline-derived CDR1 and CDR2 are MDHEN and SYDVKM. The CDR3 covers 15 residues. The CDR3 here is CASSSGRTGIYEQYF. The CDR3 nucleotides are TGTGCCAGCAGTTCGGGAAGGACAGGGATCTACGAGCAGTACTTC.

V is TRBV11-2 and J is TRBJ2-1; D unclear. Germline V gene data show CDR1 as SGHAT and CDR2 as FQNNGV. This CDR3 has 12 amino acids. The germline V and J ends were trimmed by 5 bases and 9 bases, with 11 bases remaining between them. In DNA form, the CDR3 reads TGTGCCAGCAGCCACCGACTCGGTGAGCAGTTCTTC. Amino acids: CASSHRLGEQFF.

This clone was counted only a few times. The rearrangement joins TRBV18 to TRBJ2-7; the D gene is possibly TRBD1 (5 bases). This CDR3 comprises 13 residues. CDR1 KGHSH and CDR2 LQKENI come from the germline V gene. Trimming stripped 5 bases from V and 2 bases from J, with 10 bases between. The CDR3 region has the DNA TGTGCCAGCTCATTCGACAGAACCTACGAGCAGTACTTC. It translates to CASSFDRTYEQYF.